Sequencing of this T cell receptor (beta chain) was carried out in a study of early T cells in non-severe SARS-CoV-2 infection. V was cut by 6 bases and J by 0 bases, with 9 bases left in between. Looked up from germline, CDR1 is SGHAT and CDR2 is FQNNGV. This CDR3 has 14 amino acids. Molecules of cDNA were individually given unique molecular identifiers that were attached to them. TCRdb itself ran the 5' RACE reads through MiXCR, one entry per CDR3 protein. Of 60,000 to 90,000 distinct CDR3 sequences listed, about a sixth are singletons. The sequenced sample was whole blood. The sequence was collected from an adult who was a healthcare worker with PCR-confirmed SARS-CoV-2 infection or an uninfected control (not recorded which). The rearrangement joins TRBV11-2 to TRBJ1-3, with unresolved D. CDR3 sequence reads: CASSEQSSGNTIYF. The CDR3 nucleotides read TGTGCCAGCAGTGAACAGAGCTCTGGAAACACCATATATTTT.